The present T cell receptor beta chain was sequenced within a study of blood T cell repertoires in COVID-19. About the study: Sites across the United States, Italy and Spain contributed samples from acute and convalescent COVID-19.

Those who participated ranged in age from 18 to 89 years and resided in 20 to 30 US areas. Participants' reported clinical history set cohort assignment. The V segment lost 0 bases and the J segment 1 base; nucleotides outside the gene matches: 10. Germline CDR1 KGHSH, CDR2 LQKENI. This CDR3 region has 18 residues. In the authors' methods: Counts of nucleated cells, estimated from reference gene primer amplification, were obtained. Only in-frame clones appear in the TCRdb table, and some are missing; sequencing was by immunoSEQ multiplex PCR. That table gives V, J and clone size, and the DNA gave D and trimming. The data show about 250,000 clones, 88% seen once.

The TCR comes from a woman between 40 and 50 years old who had been exposed to COVID-19. The rearrangement links TRBV18 to TRBJ1-1, with TRBD1 identical over 8 bases. The sequenced sample consisted of PBMCs or T cells enriched from blood (not recorded which). Here the CDR3 DNA reads TGTGCCAGCTCACCACCGACTCAGGGGGCCAGTTGGAACACTGAAGCTTTCTTT. Translation: CASSPPTQGASWNTEAFF.